This T cell receptor beta chain was found in a study of Ad26.COV2.S vaccination and SARS-CoV-2 variants. The wider study: The Ad26.COV2.S arm of the COV1001 trial was where the donor was placed.

This sample's treatment: roughly 19 received Ad26.COV2.S at low or high dose, single or two shots; about 5 received placebo; per-sample allocation not given. Specimen acquisition occurred on day 63 following the initial vaccine or placebo injection. Comments on this clone: Its target is not known.

Some clones are missing from TCRdb's copy, which holds only in-frame ones; the method was immunoSEQ multiplex PCR. The table lists 300,000 to 400,000 clones, around 90% of them singletons, with about 3.4% in the top ten. Study-level points and caveats: Total responses of T cells may have been underestimated by the analyses of TCR breadth and depth. While placebo recipients had lower spike-specific TCR breadth, vaccine recipients had more.

CDR1 MNHEY and CDR2 SVGAGI come from the germline V gene. V was cut by 6 bases and J by 1 base, with 9 bases left in between. The CDR3 totals 13 residues. This specimen was peripheral blood, taken in a trial of Ad26.COV2.S vaccine versus placebo. This receptor was identified in a person between 18 and 65 years old who received the Ad26.COV2.S COVID-19 vaccine or a placebo. The chain employs TRBV6-5 and TRBJ1-1; weak D call: TRBD1 (5 bases). Written as DNA, the CDR3 is TGTGCCAGCAGGAAGACAGAGAACACTGAAGCTTTCTTT. It translates to CASRKTENTEAFF.